The 7 T cell receptor beta chains below all came from one sample that was sequenced in a study of T-cell reconstitution after alpha-beta-depleted transplantation in children. The authors prepared the TCRbeta library with unique molecular identifiers. MiXCR was run by TCRdb on the PCR reads, yielding one entry per CDR3 protein. The table shows hundreds of thousands of distinct CDR3 sequences, with roughly 9% occurring only once. The material was PBMCs from the stem cell graft donor, obtained from the stem cell graft. Receptors were obtained from a human donor who donated a stem cell graft to a child with acute lymphoblastic leukemia.

This clonotype appeared many times. The DNA of the CDR3 is TGCAGTGCTAGAGATCGGCCCCTATTCCGTGCTGAGCAGTTCTTC. Translation: CSARDRPLFRAEQFF. The chain recombines TRBV20-1 with TRBJ2-1; D remains unclear. This CDR3 spans 15 amino acids. From germline, CDR1 is DFQATT and CDR2 SNEGSKA (reference sequence). Trimming cost V 0 bases and J 9 bases, with 18 bases left between them.

The rearrangement uses TRBV20-1 and TRBJ2-3, with 7 bases lining up with TRBD2. The V and J ends lost 5 bases and 4 bases, in that order; junction bases with no gene match: 12. Germline CDR1 is DFQATT and CDR2 is SNEGSKA (reference sequence). This CDR3 has 15 residues. The CDR3 sequence is CSAEDAGGIPDTQYF. In DNA, the CDR3 is TGCAGTGCTGAGGATGCCGGGGGGATCCCAGATACGCAGTATTTT.

V gene TRBV30 combines with J gene TRBJ2-7; D is tentatively TRBD1 or TRBD2 (7 bases each). The CDR3 covers 15 residues. Germline V gives CDR1 GTSNPN, CDR2 SVGIG (reference sequence). Trimming removed 3 bases at V and 0 bases at J, with 15 bases between. In DNA form, the CDR3 reads TGTGCCTGGAGGGGGGAGGGACAGTACTCCTACGAGCAGTACTTC. Its translation is CAWRGEGQYSYEQYF.

This clonotype was observed a handful of times. This chain uses TRBV7-2 with TRBJ2-1; 7 bases are a match to TRBD2. Germline V CDR1 and CDR2: SGHTA, FQGNSA. CDR3 size: 16 residues. J lost 8 bases, V lost 4 bases, and 14 bases had no gene match. In nucleotides, the CDR3 is TGTGCCAGCAGCTCCATGGGGGGGGAGCCCCGCGATGAGCAGTTCTTC. As protein: CASSSMGGEPRDEQFF.

This clonotype has only a few counts. V and J are TRBV2 and TRBJ1-6; tentative D call: TRBD1 (6 bases). CDR3 length: 15 residues. V was pared by 2 bases and J by 8 bases, with 13 bases between. Germline lookup yields CDR1 SNHLY and CDR2 FYNNEI. The CDR3 protein is CASSERRDTYSPLHF. CDR3 in DNA: TGTGCCAGCAGTGAAAGGCGGGACACCTATTCACCCCTCCACTTT.

In this sample, this clonotype turned up many times. V gene TRBV5-1 combines with J gene TRBJ1-1; TRBD1 is a possible D gene (5 bases). The CDR3 has 13 amino acids. V was trimmed by 0 bases and J by 6 bases, leaving 9 bases between them. Germline V gene data show CDR1 as SGHRS and CDR2 as YFSETQ. CDR3 nucleotide sequence: TGCGCCAGCAGCTTGGCATCGACAGCTGAAGCTTTCTTT. Protein product: CASSLASTAEAFF. The complete variable domain, with remaining parts taken from reference TRBV5-1 and TRBJ1-1, reads KAGVTQTPRYLIKTRGQQVTLSCSPISGHRSVSWYQQTPGQGLQFLFEYFSETQRNKGNFPGRFSGRQFSNSRSEMNVSTLELGDSALYLCASSLASTAEAFFGQGTRLTVV.

This chain joins TRBV12-3 or TRBV12-4 and TRBJ1-1, with D uncertain. Trimming took 6 bases from V and 3 from J, leaving 14 bases between them. CDR3 length: 14 amino acids. The CDR3 nucleotides are TGTGCCAGCAGCTTAAGGAGGGTTGACACTGAAGCTTTCTTT. Its protein product is CASSLRRVDTEAFF.